This is a list of T cell receptor beta chains from one sample in a study of tumor-infiltrating lymphocytes in primary liver carcinoma. TCRdb itself ran the multiplex PCR reads through MiXCR, one entry per CDR3 protein. The table has 330,000 or so distinct CDR3 sequences, about two thirds seen once. Sequenced sample: peripheral blood. Every receptor here comes from a man in his forties with primary liver carcinoma and hepatitis B virus infection. CDR3s include the opening cysteine and the closing phenylalanine or tryptophan. A D gene is named only where the DNA matches it firmly. Size is stated for part of the rows, as once, few or many counts, or as a class when the clone is expanded.

v_call: TRBV5-6; d_call: NA; clone_size: many; j_call: TRBJ1-2; cdr3_length: 15; cdr3_aa: CASSLIGTDLYGYTF; cdr3_nt: TGTGCCAGCAGCTTGATCGGGACGGACCTCTATGGCTACACCTTC
v_call: TRBV6-1; d_call: NA; clone_size: NA; j_call: TRBJ2-3; cdr3_length: 17; cdr3_aa: CASSECGASKSIDTQYF; cdr3_nt: TGTGCCAGCAGTGAATGCGGCGCCTCGAAAAGCATAGATACGCAGTATTTT
v_call: TRBV11-2; d_call: NA; clone_size: many; j_call: TRBJ1-1; cdr3_length: 14; cdr3_aa: CASSTAGGWTEAFF; cdr3_nt: TGTGCCAGCAGCACAGCCGGGGGATGGACTGAAGCTTTCTTT
v_call: TRBV4-1; d_call: NA; clone_size: many; j_call: TRBJ2-7; cdr3_length: 16; cdr3_aa: CASRHMWTDSSYEQYF; cdr3_nt: TGCGCCAGCAGGCACATGTGGACCGATAGCTCCTACGAGCAGTACTTC
v_call: TRBV5-5; d_call: NA; clone_size: NA; j_call: TRBJ1-1; cdr3_length: 13; cdr3_aa: CASILMSNTEAFF; cdr3_nt: TGTGCCAGCATCTTGATGAGCAACACTGAAGCTTTCTTT
v_call: TRBV5-1; d_call: NA; clone_size: NA; j_call: TRBJ2-6; cdr3_length: 13; cdr3_aa: CASSLVGTNVLTF; cdr3_nt: TGCGCCAGCAGCTTGGTAGGGACCAACGTCCTGACTTTC
v_call: TRBV10-3; d_call: TRBD1; clone_size: many; j_call: TRBJ2-7; cdr3_length: 13; cdr3_aa: CAIRGTDSYEQYF; cdr3_nt: TGTGCCATCAGGGGGACAGACTCCTACGAGCAGTACTTC
v_call: TRBV13; d_call: TRBD1; clone_size: NA; j_call: TRBJ2-5; cdr3_length: 16; cdr3_aa: CASSLEDRAPGGTQYF; cdr3_nt: TGTGCCAGCAGCTTAGAGGACAGGGCCCCCGGGGGGACCCAGTACTTC
v_call: TRBV10-3; d_call: TRBD2; clone_size: many; j_call: TRBJ2-7; cdr3_length: 16; cdr3_aa: CAISGDSGIGLGEQYF; cdr3_nt: TGTGCCATCAGTGGTGATAGCGGGATCGGGCTTGGCGAGCAGTACTTC
v_call: TRBV5-4; d_call: TRBD2; clone_size: few; j_call: TRBJ2-3; cdr3_length: 15; cdr3_aa: CASSTLAGETDTQYF; cdr3_nt: TGTGCCAGCAGCACCTTAGCGGGAGAAACAGATACGCAGTATTTT
v_call: TRBV19; d_call: TRBD2; clone_size: NA; j_call: TRBJ2-7; cdr3_length: 15; cdr3_aa: CASSVSGRPNYEQYF; cdr3_nt: TGTGCCAGTAGCGTTAGCGGGAGGCCGAACTACGAGCAGTACTTC
v_call: TRBV6-5; d_call: NA; clone_size: NA; j_call: TRBJ2-6; cdr3_length: 16; cdr3_aa: CASGRQGASGANVLTF; cdr3_nt: TGTGCCAGCGGGCGGCAGGGTGCTTCTGGGGCCAACGTCCTGACTTTC
v_call: TRBV10-3; d_call: NA; clone_size: many; j_call: TRBJ1-2; cdr3_length: 16; cdr3_aa: CAIMVREDGGIDGYTF; cdr3_nt: TGTGCCATCATGGTTCGAGAGGATGGAGGTATCGATGGCTACACCTTC
v_call: TRBV2; d_call: NA; clone_size: few; j_call: TRBJ1-2; cdr3_length: 13; cdr3_aa: CASSEQTVLGYTF; cdr3_nt: TGTGCCAGCAGTGAACAGACCGTATTGGGCTACACCTTC
v_call: TRBV11-2; d_call: TRBD2; clone_size: NA; j_call: TRBJ2-7; cdr3_length: 14; cdr3_aa: CVSSATGRAYEQYF; cdr3_nt: TGTGTCAGCAGCGCTACCGGGAGGGCTTACGAGCAGTACTTC
v_call: TRBV29-1; d_call: NA; clone_size: many; j_call: TRBJ2-5; cdr3_length: 11; cdr3_aa: CSVASVETQYF; cdr3_nt: TGCAGCGTTGCTAGCGTAGAGACCCAGTACTTC
v_call: TRBV10-3; d_call: NA; clone_size: few; j_call: TRBJ1-3; cdr3_length: 16; cdr3_aa: CAISESGHNSGNTIYF; cdr3_nt: TGTGCCATCAGTGAGTCGGGGCACAACTCTGGAAACACCATATATTTT
v_call: TRBV11-3; d_call: NA; clone_size: many; j_call: TRBJ2-2; cdr3_length: 13; cdr3_aa: CASSGANTGELFF; cdr3_nt: TGTGCCAGCAGCGGGGCGAACACCGGGGAGCTGTTTTTT
v_call: TRBV5-1; d_call: TRBD2; clone_size: few; j_call: TRBJ2-7; cdr3_length: 13; cdr3_aa: CASSHRTSREQYF; cdr3_nt: TGCGCCAGCAGCCATAGGACTAGCCGCGAGCAGTACTTC
v_call: TRBV11-2; d_call: TRBD1; clone_size: NA; j_call: TRBJ2-1; cdr3_length: 15; cdr3_aa: CASSRRDRDNNGQFF; cdr3_nt: TGTGCCAGCAGCCGCCGGGACAGGGATAACAATGGACAGTTCTTC
v_call: TRBV30; d_call: TRBD1; clone_size: NA; j_call: TRBJ1-5; cdr3_length: 16; cdr3_aa: CVWSPSDRGWNQPQHF; cdr3_nt: TGTGTCTGGAGTCCATCCGACAGGGGCTGGAATCAGCCCCAGCATTTT
v_call: TRBV4-1; d_call: NA; clone_size: many; j_call: TRBJ2-7; cdr3_length: 14; cdr3_aa: CASSQGQSNYEQYF; cdr3_nt: TGCGCCAGCAGCCAAGGGCAGAGTAACTACGAGCAGTACTTC
v_call: TRBV29-1; d_call: NA; clone_size: NA; j_call: TRBJ1-5; cdr3_length: 13; cdr3_aa: CRVEVSGDQPQHF; cdr3_nt: TGCAGAGTTGAAGTATCGGGAGACCAGCCCCAGCATTTT
v_call: TRBV5-4; d_call: NA; clone_size: NA; j_call: TRBJ2-5; cdr3_length: 14; cdr3_aa: CASSGQGASETQYF; cdr3_nt: TGTGCCAGCAGCGGACAAGGGGCCTCGGAGACCCAGTACTTC
v_call: TRBV10-3; d_call: NA; clone_size: NA; j_call: TRBJ1-1; cdr3_length: 13; cdr3_aa: CAISEEYFTETFF; cdr3_nt: TGTGCCATCAGTGAGGAGTACTTCACTGAAACTTTCTTT
v_call: TRBV10-3; d_call: TRBD2; clone_size: NA; j_call: TRBJ2-5; cdr3_length: 15; cdr3_aa: CAINSRLAGEETQYF; cdr3_nt: TGTGCCATCAATTCGAGACTAGCGGGGGAAGAGACCCAGTACTTC
v_call: TRBV6-6; d_call: NA; clone_size: many; j_call: TRBJ1-5; cdr3_length: 14; cdr3_aa: CASSSAGTNQPQHF; cdr3_nt: TGTGCCAGCAGTTCCGCGGGGACCAATCAGCCCCAGCATTTT
v_call: TRBV6-2/TRBV6-3; d_call: TRBD2; clone_size: NA; j_call: TRBJ2-1; cdr3_length: 17; cdr3_aa: CASSLVASGTLKNVQFF; cdr3_nt: TGTGCCAGCAGTTTGGTTGCTAGCGGAACCCTTAAAAATGTGCAGTTCTTC
v_call: TRBV5-6; d_call: TRBD2; clone_size: few; j_call: TRBJ2-5; cdr3_length: 14; cdr3_aa: CASSWGLAGETQYF; cdr3_nt: TGTGCCAGCAGTTGGGGACTAGCGGGGGAGACCCAGTACTTC